The 32 T cell receptor beta chains below all came from one sample that was sequenced in a study of CD8 T cells in ankylosing spondylitis. Study-wide findings and caveats: There was a TCR beta motif, made of fewer than 10 highly homologous variants, that appeared characteristic of ankylosing spondylitis blood.

TCRdb re-analysed the 5' RACE reads in MiXCR, keeping a single row per CDR3 protein. The sample records 100,000 or so distinct CDR3 sequences, more than 8.5% being singletons. No antigens are known for them. The specimen was blood, either unsorted or a sorted T cell fraction (not recorded which). The receptors derive from a male donor with ankylosing spondylitis.

There are many counts of this clonotype. The chain couples TRBV12-3 or TRBV12-4 to TRBJ2-3, with 8 nucleotides matching TRBD2. Trimming at V came to 7 bases and at J to 0 bases, leaving 18 bases not matched to a gene. The CDR3 covers 19 residues. The CDR3 DNA sequence: TGTGCCAGCACCCCGGGGGGGGGCGGGAGTAGTCTTAGCACAGATACGCAGTATTTT. Translated, it gives CASTPGGGGSSLSTDTQYF.

This clonotype was seen more than once but under ten times. This chain connects TRBV12-3 or TRBV12-4 to TRBJ2-7; the D is unclear. CDR3 length: 13 amino acids. The V end lost 3 bases, the J end lost 5 bases, and 11 bases lay between the germline ends. The CDR3 reads CASSLTGLNEQYF. CDR3 DNA: TGTGCCAGCAGTTTGACGGGCTTGAACGAGCAGTACTTC.

There are many counts of this clonotype. The rearrangement uses TRBV28 and TRBJ2-7; D is unresolved. V was shortened by 2 bases and J by 0 bases, with 8 bases between the two germline ends. CDR3 length: 14 residues. Germline CDR1 and CDR2: MDHEN and SYDVKM. CDR3 sequence: CASSLASSSYEQYV. For the CDR3, the DNA is TGTGCCAGCAGTTTAGCCAGCAGCTCCTACGAGCAGTACGTC.

The gene calls are TRBV4-1 and TRBJ2-1, with unresolved D. CDR1 MGHRA and CDR2 YSYEKL come from the germline V gene. The ends were cut back, 1 base at V and 7 bases at J, with 2 bases in the middle. The CDR3 is made up of 11 amino acids. The CDR3 DNA sequence: TGCGCCAGCAGCCAAGCTAATGAGCAGTTCTTC. Translated, it gives CASSQANEQFF.

This clonotype was found many times. The chain combines TRBV10-3 with TRBJ2-2, with a possible D match to TRBD1 (6 bases). The CDR3 has 14 residues. V was shortened by 7 bases and J by 2 bases, with 11 bases between the two germline ends. CDR1 is ENHRY, CDR2 SYGVKD, per germline. Here the CDR3 reads CAIKRDTNTGELFF. CDR3 coding DNA: TGTGCCATCAAAAGGGACACTAACACCGGGGAGCTGTTTTTT.

The chain combines TRBV6-2 or TRBV6-3 with TRBJ2-3; 14 positions match TRBD2. V was clipped by 2 bases and J by 5 bases; unmatched bases: 3. This CDR3 is built from 16 residues. Per germline, CDR1 MNHEY and CDR2 SVGEGT. CDR3: CASSYPGLAGVDTQYF. The CDR3 DNA follows: TGTGCCAGCAGTTACCCGGGACTAGCGGGAGTAGATACGCAGTATTTT.

At least ten counts were recorded for this clonotype. CDR3 nucleotides: TGCAGTGCTAGAGATGTTGAGGGTGCGATTGGGGGGGAGCAGTACTTC. Residues: CSARDVEGAIGGEQYF. The gene calls are TRBV20-1 and TRBJ2-7; D might be TRBD2 (6 bases). With 0 bases removed from V and 7 bases from J, the gap between germline ends came to 22 bases. The length of the CDR3 is 16 residues. Germline CDR1 is DFQATT and CDR2 is SNEGSKA (reference sequence).

This clonotype was observed at least ten times. DNA for the CDR3: TGTGCCAGCAGCGTAGCCACCTATGGCTACACCTTC. It translates to CASSVATYGYTF. The chain employs TRBV9 and TRBJ1-2; D gene uncertain. CDR1 and CDR2 from the germline V gene are SGDLS and YYNGEE. V lost 0 bases, J lost 4 bases, and 4 bases lay in between. This CDR3 is built from 12 residues.

This clonotype appeared a few times. This chain uses TRBV2 with TRBJ2-1; 9 positions agree with TRBD1. From germline, CDR1 is SNHLY and CDR2 FYNNEI. The CDR3 extends over 15 amino acids. The ends lost 6 bases at V and 7 bases at J; junction bases unmatched: 10. The CDR3 protein is CASRQTGGAGNEQFF. The CDR3 bases are TGTGCCAGCAGACAAACAGGGGGCGCAGGAAATGAGCAGTTCTTC.

This clonotype was found many times. The rearrangement joins TRBV5-1 to TRBJ2-7; possibly TRBD2 for D (6 bases). Trimming cost V 0 bases and J 5 bases, with 18 bases left between them. Germline lookup yields CDR1 SGHRS and CDR2 YFSETQ. The CDR3 totals 16 residues. The CDR3 coding sequence is TGCGCCAGCAGCTTGGATCCGGGGGTAGGTTCAGACGAGCAGTACGTC. Protein: CASSLDPGVGSDEQYV.

The V and J genes are TRBV27 and TRBJ2-1; 8 bases are a match to TRBD2. V lost 0 bases to trimming and J lost 3 bases; unmatched junction nucleotides: 7. The CDR3 contains 17 residues. CDR1 and CDR2 (germline): MNHEY, SMNVEV (reference sequence). Here the CDR3 DNA reads TGTGCCAGCAGTTTATCGAGGGGTAGCGGGATCTACAATGAGCAGTTCTTC. It is translated as CASSLSRGSGIYNEQFF.

In its sample, this clonotype was seen a few times. This chain connects TRBV5-1 to TRBJ2-4, with D possibly being TRBD2 (5 bases). V lost 5 bases and J 0 bases, leaving 24 bases between the germline ends. Germline CDR1 reads SGHRS; CDR2 reads YFSETQ. CDR3 size: 19 residues. CDR3 protein: CASSRTGMIGNQAKNIQYF. CDR3 bases: TGCGCCAGCAGTCGTACGGGGATGATCGGTAATCAAGCCAAAAACATTCAGTACTTC. Based on the CDR3 plus reference TRBV5-1 and TRBJ2-4, the full variable domain is KAGVTQTPRYLIKTRGQQVTLSCSPISGHRSVSWYQQTPGQGLQFLFEYFSETQRNKGNFPGRFSGRQFSNSRSEMNVSTLELGDSALYLCASSRTGMIGNQAKNIQYFGAGTRLSVL.

The genes are TRBV13 and TRBJ2-3; D may be TRBD2 (6 bases). The CDR3 spans 17 residues. The V gene's germline CDR1 is PRHDT and CDR2 FYEKMQ (reference sequence). Trimming took off 5 bases at V and 1 base at J, with 19 bases between the two ends. CDR3 sequence reads: CASSPWELADRTDTQYF. The CDR3, as DNA: TGTGCCAGCAGCCCATGGGAACTAGCAGACCGCACAGATACGCAGTATTTT.

This clonotype was seen more than once but under ten times. The chain links TRBV5-1 to TRBJ1-4, with 7 bases matching TRBD1. Germline V lookup: CDR1 SGHRS, CDR2 YFSETQ. The CDR3 length is 17 residues. Trimming at V came to 0 bases and at J to 2 bases, leaving 7 bases not matched to a gene. The CDR3 DNA follows: TGCGCCAGCAGCTTGGTACAGGGGATGAGGACTAATGAAAAACTGTTTTTT. This codes for CASSLVQGMRTNEKLFF.

This clonotype was observed a few times. The J gene is TRBJ1-1, the V gene TRBV15; D ambiguous. The germline V and J ends were trimmed by 3 bases and 0 bases, with 11 bases remaining between them. The CDR3 runs to 15 residues. Germline V gene data show CDR1 as LNHNV and CDR2 as YYDKDF (reference sequence). CDR3 bases: TGTGCCACCAGCAGTGCTCGGTGGATGAACACTGAAGCTTTCTTT. Amino acids: CATSSARWMNTEAFF.

This chain connects TRBV27 to TRBJ2-1; 9 bases line up with TRBD2. Germline V lookup: CDR1 MNHEY, CDR2 SMNVEV (reference sequence). The CDR3 has 13 residues. The J segment lost 15 bases and the V segment lost 3 bases, leaving 9 bases of the junction unmatched. CDR3 bases: TGTGCCAGCAGTTTGGTTTTGGGGGGACTAGCGTTCTTC. Protein: CASSLVLGGLAFF.

This clonotype was detected only a few times. The gene calls are TRBV20-1 and TRBJ2-2; 9 positions agree with TRBD2. Germline V gene lookup returns CDR1 DFQATT and CDR2 SNEGSKA (reference sequence). V was clipped by 1 base and J by 4 bases; unmatched bases: 7. The CDR3 has 16 residues. For the CDR3, the DNA is TGCAGTGCTAGAGCGGGCGGGAGGGTGAGCACCGGGGAGCTGTTTTTT. This codes for CSARAGGRVSTGELFF.

The rearrangement joins TRBV27 to TRBJ2-1; D uncertain. This CDR3 has 14 residues. Trimming stripped 5 bases from V and 3 bases from J, with 11 bases between. Looked up from germline, CDR1 is MNHEY and CDR2 is SMNVEV (reference sequence). Written as DNA, the CDR3 is TGTGCCAGCAGTGTCCCGTCGGGCTACAATGAGCAGTTCTTC. As protein: CASSVPSGYNEQFF.

The chain uses TRBV29-1 and TRBJ2-2, with TRBD2 matching over 7 bases. Germline V gives CDR1 SQVTM, CDR2 ANQGSEA. Trimming at V came to 6 bases and at J to 0 bases, leaving 10 bases not matched to a gene. The CDR3 extends over 16 amino acids. The CDR3 DNA reads TGCAGCGTCCCAGCTAGCGGAATAGCGAACACCGGGGAGCTGTTTTTT. As protein: CSVPASGIANTGELFF.

This clonotype was observed a handful of times. The rearrangement joins TRBV11-2 to TRBJ2-1; unclear D gene. The CDR3 has 12 residues. Trimming removed 1 base from V and 8 bases from J, with 6 bases in between. Germline loops: CDR1 SGHAT, CDR2 FQNNGV. The CDR3 reads CASSLGSYEQFF. For the CDR3, the DNA is TGTGCCAGCAGCTTAGGAAGCTATGAGCAGTTCTTC.

The genes are TRBV6-4 and TRBJ2-1, with TRBD2 identical over 8 bases. The germline V gene encodes CDR1 MRHNA and CDR2 SNTAGT. The J segment lost 8 bases and the V segment lost 2 bases, leaving 8 bases of the junction unmatched. The length of the CDR3 is 15 residues. The CDR3 sequence is CASSDRLARSYEQFF. The CDR3 region has the DNA TGTGCCAGCAGTGACCGACTAGCGAGAAGTTATGAGCAGTTCTTC.

This clonotype occurred many times. V is TRBV4-1 and J is TRBJ2-7; 10 bases agree with TRBD2. Germline V gene sequence: CDR1 MGHRA, CDR2 YSYEKL. V shed 1 base and J 2 bases; nucleotides not matched to a gene: 2. This CDR3 has 15 residues. DNA of the CDR3: TGCGCCAGCAGCCAAGGGACTAGCGGTACCTACGAGCAGTACGTC. Translating gives CASSQGTSGTYEQYV.

The chain combines TRBV29-1 with TRBJ1-1; 7 bases line up with TRBD1. CDR1 is SQVTM and CDR2 is ANQGSEA in the germline V gene. CDR3 length: 14 residues. The ends lost 3 bases at V and 4 bases at J; junction bases unmatched: 8. The CDR3 DNA reads TGCAGCGTTGATGGGCCAGGGGGGGTCACTGAAGCTTTCTTT. Translation gives CSVDGPGGVTEAFF. Full variable domain (outside the CDR3, taken from reference TRBV29-1 and TRBJ1-1): SAVISQKPSRDICQRGTSLTIQCQVDSQVTMMFWYRQQPGQSLTLIATANQGSEATYESGFVIDKFPISRPNLTFSTLTVSNMSPEDSSIYLCSVDGPGGVTEAFFGQGTRLTVV.

This clonotype was seen at least ten times. The rearrangement joins TRBV29-1 to TRBJ1-1, with TRBD1 identical over 7 bases. The V segment lost 6 bases and the J segment 4 bases; nucleotides outside the gene matches: 8. There are 13 residues in the CDR3. The germline V gene has CDR1 SQVTM and CDR2 ANQGSEA. The chain's CDR3 is CSVATGAPTEAFF. For the CDR3, the DNA is TGCAGCGTCGCAACAGGGGCGCCCACTGAAGCTTTCTTT. Drawing the rest from reference TRBV29-1 and TRBJ1-1, the complete variable domain is SAVISQKPSRDICQRGTSLTIQCQVDSQVTMMFWYRQQPGQSLTLIATANQGSEATYESGFVIDKFPISRPNLTFSTLTVSNMSPEDSSIYLCSVATGAPTEAFFGQGTRLTVV.

The CDR3 spells CASSFVRTEAFF. In DNA form, the CDR3 reads TGTGCCAGCAGTTTCGTAAGAACTGAAGCTTTCTTT. This chain connects TRBV12-3 or TRBV12-4 to TRBJ1-1; D not resolved. There are 12 residues in the CDR3. Trimming shortened V by 3 bases and J by 5 bases, and 7 bases separated the two germline ends.

A few counts support this clonotype. The genes are TRBV6-5 and TRBJ1-3; 7 bases are a match to TRBD1. J was trimmed by 2 bases and V by 2 bases; bases with no gene match: 6. The CDR3 runs 16 residues. Germline V gives CDR1 MNHEY, CDR2 SVGAGI. The CDR3 nucleotides read TGTGCCAGCAGTTACCTTACAGGGGCAACTGGAAACACCATATATTTT. As protein: CASSYLTGATGNTIYF.

The chain combines TRBV27 with TRBJ2-7; D remains unclear. The length of the CDR3 is 15 residues. The germline V and J ends were trimmed by 3 bases and 1 base, with 13 bases remaining between them. Looked up from germline, CDR1 is MNHEY and CDR2 is SMNVEV (reference sequence). CDR3 region: CASSFQALPSYEQYF. The CDR3 region has the DNA TGTGCCAGCAGTTTTCAGGCACTCCCGTCCTACGAGCAGTACTTC.

The CDR3 DNA reads as TGTGCCAGCAGCGTCTACTCGGGTGAGCAGTTCTTC. Protein sequence: CASSVYSGEQFF. This chain connects TRBV7-8 to TRBJ2-1; D not certain. Germline CDR1 SGHVS, CDR2 FQNEAQ. Trimming shortened V by 5 bases and J by 9 bases, and 11 bases separated the two germline ends. This CDR3 is 12 amino acids long.

The chain is built from TRBV27 and TRBJ2-7; 9 positions match TRBD1. CDR1 and CDR2 (germline): MNHEY, SMNVEV (reference sequence). CDR3 length equals 14 residues. CDR3 sequence: CASRTTGGSYEQYV. The CDR3 DNA reads TGTGCAAGCCGAACGACAGGGGGCTCCTACGAGCAGTACGTC.

This chain connects TRBV10-2 to TRBJ1-5; 10 nucleotides agree with TRBD1. There are 17 residues in the CDR3. Unmatched junction bases numbered 7, after V lost 0 bases and J lost 5 bases. Germline V gives CDR1 WSHSY, CDR2 SAAADI. CDR3 in DNA: TGCGCCAGCAGTGAGTCTGGACAGGGGGTTTATGATCAGCCCCAGCATTTT. It translates to CASSESGQGVYDQPQHF.

This clonotype was detected many times. The chain joins TRBV30 to TRBJ2-1; no clear D gene. This CDR3 has 13 residues. Germline V gives CDR1 GTSNPN, CDR2 SVGIG (reference sequence). Trimming shortened V by 1 base and J by 4 bases, and 8 bases separated the two germline ends. The CDR3 reads CAWSDSAYNEQFF. Written as DNA, the CDR3 is TGTGCCTGGAGTGACTCGGCTTACAATGAGCAGTTCTTC.

The gene calls are TRBV2 and TRBJ2-7; 7 bases match TRBD2. The CDR3 totals 12 residues. V was clipped by 11 bases and J by 1 base; unmatched bases: 5. Germline loops: CDR1 SNHLY, CDR2 FYNNEI. CDR3 region: CASLAGSYEQYF. CDR3 DNA sequence: TGTGCCTCCTTAGCGGGTTCCTACGAGCAGTACTTC.